The T cell receptor beta chain described here comes from a study of cytomegalovirus exposure and HLA in healthy donors. This clone has just one count. Its specificity is not known. The method was immunoSEQ multiplex PCR; TCRdb's version includes in-frame clones alone and lacks a portion of them. The table shows about 60,000 clones, with just under 95% occurring only once. Trimming left V 3 bases short and J 9 bases short, with 16 bases between. Germline CDR1 reads SGHRS; CDR2 reads YFSETQ. This CDR3 has 15 amino acids. The validation cohort, a group of 130 or so subjects, included the donors and was separate from the roughly 600-subject first cohort. General study results and limits: The study flagged approximately 180 TCR beta chains as cytomegalovirus-associated. Most TCRs appeared rarely, but some public TCRs recurred in many donors. Among the CMV-associated chains, three were confirmed in vitro as specific for CMV antigens.

The sequenced sample was PBMCs. The chain links TRBV5-1 to TRBJ1-6; tentatively, D is TRBD1 (5 bases). The source is a woman aged 18 to 35 in good health and CMV-seropositive. The CDR3: CASSWGGENLSPLHF. CDR3 DNA sequence: TGCGCCAGCAGCTGGGGGGGAGAGAACCTTTCACCCCTCCACTTT.